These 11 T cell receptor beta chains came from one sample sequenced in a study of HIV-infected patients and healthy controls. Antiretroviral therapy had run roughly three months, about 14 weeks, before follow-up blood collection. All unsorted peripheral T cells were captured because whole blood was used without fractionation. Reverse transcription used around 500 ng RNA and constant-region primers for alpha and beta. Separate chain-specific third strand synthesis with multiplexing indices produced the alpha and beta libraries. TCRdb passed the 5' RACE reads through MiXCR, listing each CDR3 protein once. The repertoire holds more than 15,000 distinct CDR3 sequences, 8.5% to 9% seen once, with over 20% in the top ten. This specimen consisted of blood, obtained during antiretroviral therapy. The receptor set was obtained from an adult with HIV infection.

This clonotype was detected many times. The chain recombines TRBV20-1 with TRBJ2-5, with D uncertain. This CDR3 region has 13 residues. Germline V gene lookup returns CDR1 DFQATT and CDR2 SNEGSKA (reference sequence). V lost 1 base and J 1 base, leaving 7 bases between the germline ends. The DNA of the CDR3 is TGCAGTGCTAGAGTCTACAGCCAAGAGACCCAGTACTTC. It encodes CSARVYSQETQYF.

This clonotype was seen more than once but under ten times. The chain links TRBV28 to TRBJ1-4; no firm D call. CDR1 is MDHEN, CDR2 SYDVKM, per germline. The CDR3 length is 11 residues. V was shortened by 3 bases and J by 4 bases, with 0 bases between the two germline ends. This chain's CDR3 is CASSFNEKLFF. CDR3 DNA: TGTGCCAGCAGTTTTAATGAAAAACTGTTTTTT.

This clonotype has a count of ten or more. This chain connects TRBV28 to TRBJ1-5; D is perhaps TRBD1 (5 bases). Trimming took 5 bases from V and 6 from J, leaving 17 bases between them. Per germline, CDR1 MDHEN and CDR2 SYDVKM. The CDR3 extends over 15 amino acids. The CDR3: CASSHQGRGVQPQHF. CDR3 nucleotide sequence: TGTGCCAGCAGTCATCAGGGACGGGGAGTTCAGCCCCAGCATTTT. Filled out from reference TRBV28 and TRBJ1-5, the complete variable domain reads DVKVTQSSRYLVKRTGEKVFLECVQDMDHENMFWYRQDPGLGLRLIYFSYDVKMKEKGDIPEGYSVSREKKERFSLILESASTNQTSMYLCASSHQGRGVQPQHFGDGTRLSIL.

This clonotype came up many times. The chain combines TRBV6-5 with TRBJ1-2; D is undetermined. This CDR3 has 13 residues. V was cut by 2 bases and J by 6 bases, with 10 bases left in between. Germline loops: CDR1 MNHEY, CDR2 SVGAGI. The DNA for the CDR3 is TGTGCCAGCAGTTACGGCGCAGAAAATGGCTACACCTTC. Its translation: CASSYGAENGYTF.

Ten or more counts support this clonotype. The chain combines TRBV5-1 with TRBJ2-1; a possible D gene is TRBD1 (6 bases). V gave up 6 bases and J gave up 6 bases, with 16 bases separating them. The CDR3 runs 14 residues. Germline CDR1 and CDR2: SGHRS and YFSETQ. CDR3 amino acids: CASTYEVGGNEQFF. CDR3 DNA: TGCGCCAGCACCTATGAAGTAGGGGGCAATGAGCAGTTCTTC.

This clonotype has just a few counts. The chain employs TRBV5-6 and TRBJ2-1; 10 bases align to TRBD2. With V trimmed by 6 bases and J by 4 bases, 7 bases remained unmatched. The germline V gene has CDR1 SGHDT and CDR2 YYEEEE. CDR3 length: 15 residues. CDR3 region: CASNLRTSGYNEQFF. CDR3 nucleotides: TGTGCCAGCAACCTCCGGACTAGCGGTTACAATGAGCAGTTCTTC.

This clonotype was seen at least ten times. The CDR3 spells CSVVAWEGTGELFF. The CDR3 DNA sequence: TGCAGCGTTGTAGCGTGGGAGGGCACCGGGGAGCTGTTTTTT. This rearrangement joins TRBV29-1 to TRBJ2-2, with 7 bases lining up with TRBD2. The germline CDR1 and CDR2 sequences are SQVTM and ANQGSEA. The CDR3 consists of 14 residues. V shed 4 bases, J shed 4 bases, and the junction held 6 bases outside the gene matches.

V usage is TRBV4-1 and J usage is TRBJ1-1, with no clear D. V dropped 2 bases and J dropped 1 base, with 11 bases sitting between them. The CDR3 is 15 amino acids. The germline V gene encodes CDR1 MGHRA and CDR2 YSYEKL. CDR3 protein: CASSQLPTGNTEAFF. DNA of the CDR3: TGCGCCAGCAGCCAACTACCAACGGGGAACACTGAAGCTTTCTTT.

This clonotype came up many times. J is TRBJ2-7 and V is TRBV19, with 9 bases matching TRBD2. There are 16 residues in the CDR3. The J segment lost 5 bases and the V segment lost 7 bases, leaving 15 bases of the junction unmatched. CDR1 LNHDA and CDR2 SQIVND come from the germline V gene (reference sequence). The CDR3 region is CASTKTSGTKKDEQYF. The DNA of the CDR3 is TGTGCCAGTACTAAGACTAGCGGTACTAAGAAGGACGAGCAGTACTTC.

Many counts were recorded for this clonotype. Here the CDR3 reads CSARGRQGEGSSPLHF. The CDR3 nucleotides are TGCAGTGCTAGAGGGAGACAGGGGGAAGGGAGTTCACCCCTCCACTTT. The V and J genes are TRBV20-1 and TRBJ1-6; 9 nucleotides agree with TRBD1. This CDR3 region has 16 residues. The trim removed 1 base at V and 9 bases at J, leaving 10 bases unmatched. Germline V gene sequence: CDR1 DFQATT, CDR2 SNEGSKA (reference sequence).

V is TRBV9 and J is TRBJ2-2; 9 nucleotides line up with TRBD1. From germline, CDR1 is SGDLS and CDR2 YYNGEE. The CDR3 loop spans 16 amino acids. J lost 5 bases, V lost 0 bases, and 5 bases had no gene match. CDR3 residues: CASSVVGTGWTGELFF. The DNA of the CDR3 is TGTGCCAGCAGCGTAGTCGGGACAGGGTGGACCGGGGAGCTGTTTTTT.